This record covers a single T cell receptor beta chain. This record comes from a study of blood T cell repertoires in COVID-19. On the study more broadly: Sample material is recorded as cDNA or gDNA derived from T cells, B-cell-depleted T cells, or PBMCs.

The length of the CDR3 is 17 residues. V dropped 4 bases and J dropped 0; count of bases not matched to a gene: 12. The V gene's germline CDR1 is SGHRS and CDR2 YFSETQ. In the source study's methods: Amplification with reference gene primers provided the estimates of nucleated cell counts. Generated by immunoSEQ multiplex PCR, the TCRdb table keeps only in-frame clones and is missing some. V and J calls and clone size are those listed in that table; D and trimming were worked out from the DNA. The sample has over 120,000 clones; roughly 82% are singletons. The source is a human donor in a cohort sampled during active COVID-19. The rearrangement links TRBV5-1 to TRBJ1-1, with TRBD1 identical over 7 bases. Sequencing was done on a sample of peripheral blood. CDR3 in DNA: TGCGCCAGCAGCAGATCCGACAGGGACCCTATGAACACTGAAGCTTTCTTT. This encodes CASSRSDRDPMNTEAFF.